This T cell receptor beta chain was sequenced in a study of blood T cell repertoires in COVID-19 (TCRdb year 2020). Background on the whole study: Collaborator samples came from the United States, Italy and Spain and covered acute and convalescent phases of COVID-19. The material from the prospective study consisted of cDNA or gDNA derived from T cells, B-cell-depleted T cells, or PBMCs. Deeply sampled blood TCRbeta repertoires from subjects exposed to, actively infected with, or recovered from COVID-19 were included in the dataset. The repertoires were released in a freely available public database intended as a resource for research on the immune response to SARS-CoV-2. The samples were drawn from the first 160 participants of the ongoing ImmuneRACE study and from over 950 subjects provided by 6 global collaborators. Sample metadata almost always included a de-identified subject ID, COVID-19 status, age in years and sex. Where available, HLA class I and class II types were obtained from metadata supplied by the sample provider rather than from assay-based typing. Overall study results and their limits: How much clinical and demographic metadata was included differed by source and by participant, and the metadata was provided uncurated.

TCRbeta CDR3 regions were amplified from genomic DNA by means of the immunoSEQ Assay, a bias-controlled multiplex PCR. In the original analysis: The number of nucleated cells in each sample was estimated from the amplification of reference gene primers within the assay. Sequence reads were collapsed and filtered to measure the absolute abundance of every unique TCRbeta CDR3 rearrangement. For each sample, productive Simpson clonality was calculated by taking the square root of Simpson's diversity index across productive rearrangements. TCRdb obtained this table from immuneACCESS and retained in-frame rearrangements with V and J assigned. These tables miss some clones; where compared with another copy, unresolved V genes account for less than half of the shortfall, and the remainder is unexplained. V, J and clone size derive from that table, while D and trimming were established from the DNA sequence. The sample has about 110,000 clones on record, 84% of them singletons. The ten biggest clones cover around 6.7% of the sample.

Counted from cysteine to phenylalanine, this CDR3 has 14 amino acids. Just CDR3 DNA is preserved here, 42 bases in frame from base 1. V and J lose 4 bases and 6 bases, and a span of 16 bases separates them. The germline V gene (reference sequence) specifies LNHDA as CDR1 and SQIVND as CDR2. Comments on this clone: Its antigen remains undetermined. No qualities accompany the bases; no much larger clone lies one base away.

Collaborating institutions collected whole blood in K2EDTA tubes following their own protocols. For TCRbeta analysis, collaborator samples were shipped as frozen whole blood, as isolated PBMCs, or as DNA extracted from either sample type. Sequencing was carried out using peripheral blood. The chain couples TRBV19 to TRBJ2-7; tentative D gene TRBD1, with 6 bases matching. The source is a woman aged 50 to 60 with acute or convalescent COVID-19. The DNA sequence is TGTGCCAGTAGTACCCAAGGGGGTCTCGGCGAGCAGTACTTC. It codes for CASSTQGGLGEQYF.